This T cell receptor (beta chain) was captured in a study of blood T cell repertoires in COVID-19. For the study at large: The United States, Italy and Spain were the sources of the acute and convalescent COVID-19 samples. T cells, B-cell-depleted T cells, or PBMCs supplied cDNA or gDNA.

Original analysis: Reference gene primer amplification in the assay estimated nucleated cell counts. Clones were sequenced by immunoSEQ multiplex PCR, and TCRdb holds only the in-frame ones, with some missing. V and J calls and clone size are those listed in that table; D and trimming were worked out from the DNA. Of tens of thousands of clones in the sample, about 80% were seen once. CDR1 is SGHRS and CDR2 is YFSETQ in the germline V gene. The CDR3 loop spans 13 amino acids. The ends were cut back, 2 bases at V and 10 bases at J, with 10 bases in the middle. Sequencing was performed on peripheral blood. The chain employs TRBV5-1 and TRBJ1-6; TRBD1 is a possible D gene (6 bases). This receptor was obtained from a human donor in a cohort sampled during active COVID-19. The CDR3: CASSLGGDSPLHF. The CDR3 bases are TGCGCCAGCAGCTTAGGGGGGGACTCACCCCTCCACTTT.